This is a list of T cell receptor beta chains from one sample in a study of blood T cell repertoires in COVID-19. Assay used: immunoSEQ multiplex PCR; TCRdb lists only in-frame clones, some missing. The sample lists under 95,000 clones, around 88% seen once, with roughly 5.4% in the top ten. Sequencing was carried out using peripheral blood. Receptors originate from a man aged 60 to 69 with acute or convalescent COVID-19. Both conserved end residues are part of each CDR3. A D gene is named only where the DNA matches it firmly. Size tells how often a clone was seen (once, few, many) or the class of an expanded clone, and some rows leave it out.

v_gene	j_gene	d_gene	abundance	CDR3aa	CDR3nt
TRBV5-4	TRBJ2-5	TRBD2	once	CASSLPGGPGTQYF	TGTGCCAGCAGCTTGCCGGGGGGGCCTGGGACCCAGTACTTC
TRBV7-2	TRBJ2-4	TRBD2	.	CASSFWTSRSDIQYF	TGTGCCAGCAGCTTCTGGACTAGCAGATCAGACATTCAGTACTTC
TRBV10-3	TRBJ1-2	.	.	CAISSTASNYGYTF	TGTGCCATCAGTTCGACAGCCTCTAACTATGGCTACACCTTC
TRBV7-2	TRBJ1-3	.	.	CASSLGPGSSGNTIYF	TGTGCCAGCAGCTTAGGCCCGGGGAGCTCTGGAAACACCATATATTTT
TRBV15	TRBJ2-5	TRBD2	.	CATSRSETSPWETQYF	TGTGCCACCAGCAGATCCGAGACTAGCCCATGGGAGACCCAGTACTTC
TRBV10-3	TRBJ2-3	TRBD2	.	CAISLAGGGTDTQYF	TGTGCCATCAGTTTAGCGGGGGGCGGCACAGATACGCAGTATTTT
TRBV30	TRBJ1-5	.	once	CAWSAGTRAQPQHF	TGTGCCTGGAGTGCAGGGACAAGAGCTCAGCCCCAGCATTTT
TRBV4-3	TRBJ1-4	TRBD1	.	CASSQDQGANEKLFF	TGCGCCAGCAGCCAAGATCAGGGGGCGAACGAAAAACTGTTTTTT
TRBV7-8	TRBJ2-5	TRBD2	.	CASRPTYSRGIGETQYF	TGTGCCAGCAGACCTACCTACTCGCGGGGGATAGGAGAGACCCAGTACTTC
TRBV21-1	TRBJ1-1	.	once	CASSSPGHPF	TGTGCCAGCAGCTCACCGGGACACCCATTT
TRBV6-5	TRBJ2-2	.	.	CASSYSYEGAGELFF	TGTGCCAGCAGTTACTCGTATGAGGGGGCCGGGGAGCTGTTTTTT
TRBV4-3	TRBJ2-5	TRBD2	.	CASSQGNSGETQYF	TGCGCCAGCAGCCAAGGAAATAGCGGGGAGACCCAGTACTTC
TRBV19	TRBJ1-5	.	.	CASSAASSQPQHF	TGTGCCAGTAGTGCCGCCTCGAGTCAGCCCCAGCATTTT
TRBV25-1	TRBJ1-4	.	.	CASSEQTGDEKLFF	TGTGCCAGCAGTGAGCAAACGGGGGATGAAAAACTGTTTTTT
TRBV19	TRBJ1-3	TRBD1	.	CASSVQGVSGNTIYF	TGTGCCAGTAGCGTACAGGGGGTCTCTGGAAACACCATATATTTT